This T cell receptor (beta chain) stems from a study of T cells after yellow fever vaccination. In this sample, this clonotype turned up a few times. Its specificity is not known. General observations from the study: Most clones from primary vaccination resurfaced after the booster (approximately 97% CD4, 88% CD8).

UMIs and a universal primer site were added when TCR cDNA was made by 5'RACE template switching. TCRdb reanalysed the 5' RACE reads using MiXCR and keeps one entry per CDR3 protein. The table shows under 300,000 distinct CDR3 sequences, with about 7.1% occurring only once. This CDR3 spans 16 amino acids. V lost 5 bases and J lost 2, with 13 bases in between. The germline CDR1 and CDR2 sequences are SGHVS and FQNEAQ. The clonotype originates from a young man who received the YFV17D yellow fever vaccine. The sample here was CD4+ T cells sorted from PBMCs, taken 15 days after the yellow fever booster vaccination. The V and J genes are TRBV7-8 and TRBJ2-6, with D possibly being TRBD1 (6 bases). CDR3 bases: TGTGCCAGCAGCATGGCGACAGGAACTGGGGCCAACGTCCTGACTTTC. Amino acids: CASSMATGTGANVLTF.